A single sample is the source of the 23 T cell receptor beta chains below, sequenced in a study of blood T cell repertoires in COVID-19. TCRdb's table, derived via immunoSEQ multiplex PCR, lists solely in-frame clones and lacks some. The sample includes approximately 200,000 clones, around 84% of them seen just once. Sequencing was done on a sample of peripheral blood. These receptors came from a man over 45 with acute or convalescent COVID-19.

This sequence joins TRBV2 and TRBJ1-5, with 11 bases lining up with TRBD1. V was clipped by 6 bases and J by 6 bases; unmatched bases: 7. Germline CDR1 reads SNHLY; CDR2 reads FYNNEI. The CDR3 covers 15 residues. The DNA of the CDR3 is TGTGCCAGCAGGGACAGGGGGCAAGTAGGTCAGCCCCAGCATTTT. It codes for CASRDRGQVGQPQHF.

CDR3 DNA: TGTGCCAGTAGTACTGGACAGAGTTATAACTATGGCTACACCTTC. This gives the protein CASSTGQSYNYGYTF. The chain employs TRBV19 and TRBJ1-2, with a tentative D call TRBD1 (6 bases). The CDR3 runs 15 residues. V lost 4 bases to trimming and J lost 1 base, with 13 bases between them. Per the germline V gene, CDR1 is LNHDA and CDR2 is SQIVND (reference sequence).

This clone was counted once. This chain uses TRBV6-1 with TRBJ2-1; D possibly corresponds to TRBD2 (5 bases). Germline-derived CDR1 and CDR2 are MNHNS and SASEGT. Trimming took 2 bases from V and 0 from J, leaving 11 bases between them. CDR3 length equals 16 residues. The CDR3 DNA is TGTGCCAGCAGTGAATTCTGGAGCGGCTCCTACAATGAGCAGTTCTTC. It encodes CASSEFWSGSYNEQFF.

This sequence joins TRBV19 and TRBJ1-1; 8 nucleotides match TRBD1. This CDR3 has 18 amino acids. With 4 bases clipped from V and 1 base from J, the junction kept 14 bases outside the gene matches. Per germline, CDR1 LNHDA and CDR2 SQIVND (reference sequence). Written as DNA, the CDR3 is TGTGCCAGTAGTAAGAAAACCAGGGGGCTGCTTTGGAACACTGAAGCTTTCTTT. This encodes CASSKKTRGLLWNTEAFF.

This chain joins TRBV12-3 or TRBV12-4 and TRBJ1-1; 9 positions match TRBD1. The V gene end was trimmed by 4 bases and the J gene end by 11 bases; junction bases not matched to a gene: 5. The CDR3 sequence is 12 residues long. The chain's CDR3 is CASSWTGARAFF. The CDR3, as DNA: TGTGCCAGCAGTTGGACAGGGGCCCGGGCTTTCTTT.

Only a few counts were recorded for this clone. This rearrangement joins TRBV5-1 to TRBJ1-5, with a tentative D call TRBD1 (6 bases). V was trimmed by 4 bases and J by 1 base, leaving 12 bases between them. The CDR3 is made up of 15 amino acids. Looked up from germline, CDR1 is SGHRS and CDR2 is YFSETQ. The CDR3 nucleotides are TGCGCCAGCAGCCTGGGAACAGGGAGCAATCAGCCCCAGCATTTT. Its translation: CASSLGTGSNQPQHF. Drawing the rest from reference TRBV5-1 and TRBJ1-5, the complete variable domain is KAGVTQTPRYLIKTRGQQVTLSCSPISGHRSVSWYQQTPGQGLQFLFEYFSETQRNKGNFPGRFSGRQFSNSRSEMNVSTLELGDSALYLCASSLGTGSNQPQHFGDGTRLSIL.

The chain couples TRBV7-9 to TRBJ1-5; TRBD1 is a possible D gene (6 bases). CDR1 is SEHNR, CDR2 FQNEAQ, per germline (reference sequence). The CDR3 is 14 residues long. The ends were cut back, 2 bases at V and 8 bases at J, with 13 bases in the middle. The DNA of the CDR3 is TGTGCCAGCAGCTTACAGGGGTCATCCGAGCCCCAGCATTTT. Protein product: CASSLQGSSEPQHF.

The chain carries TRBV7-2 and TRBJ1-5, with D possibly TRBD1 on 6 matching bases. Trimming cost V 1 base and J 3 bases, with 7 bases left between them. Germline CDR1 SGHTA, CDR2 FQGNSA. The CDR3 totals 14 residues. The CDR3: CASSLGDNNQPQHF. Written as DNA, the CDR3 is TGTGCCAGCAGCTTAGGGGACAACAATCAGCCCCAGCATTTT. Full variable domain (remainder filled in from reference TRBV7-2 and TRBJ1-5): GAGVSQSPSNKVTEKGKDVELRCDPISGHTALYWYRQSLGQGLEFLIYFQGNSAPDKSGLPSDRFSAERTGGSVSTLTIQRTQQEDSAVYLCASSLGDNNQPQHFGDGTRLSIL.

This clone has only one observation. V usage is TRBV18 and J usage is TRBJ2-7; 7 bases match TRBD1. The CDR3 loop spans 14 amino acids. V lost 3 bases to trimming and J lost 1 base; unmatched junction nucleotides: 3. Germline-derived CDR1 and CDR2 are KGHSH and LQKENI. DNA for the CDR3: TGTGCCAGCTCACCCAGGGACAGATCCTACGAGCAGTACTTC. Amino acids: CASSPRDRSYEQYF.

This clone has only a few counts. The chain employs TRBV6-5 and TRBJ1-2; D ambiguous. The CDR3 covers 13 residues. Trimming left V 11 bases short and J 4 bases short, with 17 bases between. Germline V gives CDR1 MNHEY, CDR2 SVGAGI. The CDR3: CAAARAETYGYTF. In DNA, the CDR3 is TGTGCCGCAGCACGAGCGGAGACCTATGGCTACACCTTC.

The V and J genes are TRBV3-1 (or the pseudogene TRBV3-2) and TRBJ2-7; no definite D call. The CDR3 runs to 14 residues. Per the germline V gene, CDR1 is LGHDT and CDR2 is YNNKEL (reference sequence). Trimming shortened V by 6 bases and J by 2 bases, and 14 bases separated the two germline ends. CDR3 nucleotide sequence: TGTGCCAGCAGTCCCTTCCTGGCCGCCTACGAGCAGTACTTC. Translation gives CASSPFLAAYEQYF.

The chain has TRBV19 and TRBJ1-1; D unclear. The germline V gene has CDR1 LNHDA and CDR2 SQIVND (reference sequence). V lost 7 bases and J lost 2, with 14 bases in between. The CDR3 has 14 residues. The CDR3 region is CASTDYAANTEAFF. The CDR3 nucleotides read TGTGCCAGTACGGACTACGCAGCCAACACTGAAGCTTTCTTT.

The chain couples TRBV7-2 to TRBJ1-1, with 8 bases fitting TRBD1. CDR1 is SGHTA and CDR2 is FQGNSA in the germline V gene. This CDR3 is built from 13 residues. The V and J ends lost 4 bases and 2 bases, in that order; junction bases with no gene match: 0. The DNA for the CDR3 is TGTGCCAGCAGCTCAGGGGGCAACACTGAAGCTTTCTTT. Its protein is CASSSGGNTEAFF.

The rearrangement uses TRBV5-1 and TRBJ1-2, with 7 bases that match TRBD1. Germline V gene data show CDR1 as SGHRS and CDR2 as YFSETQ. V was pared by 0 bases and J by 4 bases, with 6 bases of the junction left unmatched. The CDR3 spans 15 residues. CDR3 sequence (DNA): TGCGCCAGCAGCTTGGACGGGACAGACTCCTATGGCTACACCTTC. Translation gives CASSLDGTDSYGYTF.

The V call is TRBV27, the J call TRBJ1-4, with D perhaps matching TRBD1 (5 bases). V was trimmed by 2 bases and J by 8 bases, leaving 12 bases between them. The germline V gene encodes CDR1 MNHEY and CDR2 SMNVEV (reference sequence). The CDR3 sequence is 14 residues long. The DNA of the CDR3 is TGTGCCAGCAGTTTACGACAGCACATGGAAAAACTGTTTTTT. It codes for CASSLRQHMEKLFF.

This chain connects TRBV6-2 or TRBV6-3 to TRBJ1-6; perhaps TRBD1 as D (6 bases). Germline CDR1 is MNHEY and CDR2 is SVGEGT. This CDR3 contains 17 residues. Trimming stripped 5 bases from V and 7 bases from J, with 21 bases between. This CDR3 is CASSQRTATFLNSPLHF. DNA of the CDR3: TGTGCCAGCAGTCAGAGGACAGCTACTTTTTTGAATTCACCCCTCCACTTT.

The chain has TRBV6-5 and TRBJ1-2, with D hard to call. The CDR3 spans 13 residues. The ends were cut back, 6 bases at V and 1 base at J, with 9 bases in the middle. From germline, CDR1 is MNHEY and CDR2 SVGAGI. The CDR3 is CASRPGINYGYTF. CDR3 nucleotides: TGTGCCAGCAGGCCAGGAATTAACTATGGCTACACCTTC.

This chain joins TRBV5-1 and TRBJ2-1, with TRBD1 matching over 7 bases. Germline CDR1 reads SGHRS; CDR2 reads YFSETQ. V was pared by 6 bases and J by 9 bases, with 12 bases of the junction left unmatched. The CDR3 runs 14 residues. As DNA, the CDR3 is TGCGCCAGCACCAATAAGGGACAGTCAACTGAGCAGTTCTTC. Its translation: CASTNKGQSTEQFF.

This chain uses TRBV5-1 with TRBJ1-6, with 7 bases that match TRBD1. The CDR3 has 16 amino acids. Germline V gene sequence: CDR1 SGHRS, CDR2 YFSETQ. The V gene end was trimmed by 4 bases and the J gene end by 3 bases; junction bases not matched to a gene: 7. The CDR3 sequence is CASSPEQGNYNSPLHF. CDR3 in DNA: TGCGCCAGCAGCCCTGAACAGGGGAACTATAATTCACCCCTCCACTTT.

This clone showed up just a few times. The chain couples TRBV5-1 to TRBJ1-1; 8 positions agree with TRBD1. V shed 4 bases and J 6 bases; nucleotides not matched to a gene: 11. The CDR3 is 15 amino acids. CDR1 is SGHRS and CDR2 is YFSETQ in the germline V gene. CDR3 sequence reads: CASSARTGWNSEAFF. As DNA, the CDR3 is TGCGCCAGCAGCGCAAGGACAGGGTGGAATTCTGAAGCTTTCTTT.

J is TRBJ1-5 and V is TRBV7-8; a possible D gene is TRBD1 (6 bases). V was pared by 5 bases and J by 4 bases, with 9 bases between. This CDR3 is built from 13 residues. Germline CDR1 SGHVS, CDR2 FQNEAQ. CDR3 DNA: TGTGCCAGCAGCAGCGACAGGAATCAGCCCCAGCATTTT. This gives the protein CASSSDRNQPQHF.

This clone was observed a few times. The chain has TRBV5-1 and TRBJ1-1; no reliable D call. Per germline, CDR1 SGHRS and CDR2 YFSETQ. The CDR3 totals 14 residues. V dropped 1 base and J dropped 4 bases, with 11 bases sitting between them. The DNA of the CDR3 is TGCGCCAGCAGCTTGCGTCGGGAGAGCACTGAAGCTTTCTTT. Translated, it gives CASSLRRESTEAFF.

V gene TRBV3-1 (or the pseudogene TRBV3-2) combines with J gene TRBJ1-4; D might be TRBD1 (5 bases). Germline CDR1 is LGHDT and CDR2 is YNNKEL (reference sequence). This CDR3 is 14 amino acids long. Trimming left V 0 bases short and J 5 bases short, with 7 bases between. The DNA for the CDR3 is TGTGCCAGCAGCCAAGAGGGACTGAATGAAAAACTGTTTTTT. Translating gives CASSQEGLNEKLFF.